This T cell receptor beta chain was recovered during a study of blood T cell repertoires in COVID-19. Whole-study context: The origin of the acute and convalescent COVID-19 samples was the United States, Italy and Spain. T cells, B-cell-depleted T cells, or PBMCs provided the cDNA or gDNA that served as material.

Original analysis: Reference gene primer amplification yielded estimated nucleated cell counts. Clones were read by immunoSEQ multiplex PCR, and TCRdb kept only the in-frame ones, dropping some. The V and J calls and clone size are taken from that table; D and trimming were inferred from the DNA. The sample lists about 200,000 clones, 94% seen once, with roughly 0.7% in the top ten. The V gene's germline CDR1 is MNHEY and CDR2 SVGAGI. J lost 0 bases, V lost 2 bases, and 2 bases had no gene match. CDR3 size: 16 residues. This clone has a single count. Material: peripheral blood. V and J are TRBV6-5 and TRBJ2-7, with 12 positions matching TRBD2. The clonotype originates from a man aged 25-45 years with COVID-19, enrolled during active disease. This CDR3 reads CASSYRTSGASYEQYF. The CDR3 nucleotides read TGTGCCAGCAGTTACCGGACTAGCGGGGCCTCCTACGAGCAGTACTTC.